The 21 T cell receptor beta chains below all came from one sample that was sequenced in a study of cytomegalovirus exposure and HLA in healthy donors. PCR primers comprised 60 Vbeta and 13 Jbeta primers. This table comes from immunoSEQ multiplex PCR, and its TCRdb copy is limited to in-frame clones, with some not included. The table counts under 95,000 clones; 0.5% to 0.65% lies in the top ten. The sample was PBMCs. Every receptor here comes from a man aged 45-60 years in good health and CMV-seronegative.

The chain uses TRBV6-5 and TRBJ2-5; the match to TRBD2 covers 9 bases. This CDR3 is 16 amino acids long. Trimming cost V 0 bases and J 3 bases; bases outside gene matches: 5. Germline values: CDR1 MNHEY, CDR2 SVGAGI. The CDR3 region has the DNA TGTGCCAGCAGTTACTCGGGCGGGGGGGCCAAAGAGACCCAGTACTTC. It specifies CASSYSGGGAKETQYF.

This chain links TRBV5-1 with TRBJ2-1, with 11 bases identical to TRBD2. V dropped 4 bases and J dropped 7; count of bases not matched to a gene: 7. This CDR3 spans 15 amino acids. The V gene's germline CDR1 is SGHRS and CDR2 YFSETQ. The CDR3 nucleotides are TGCGCCAGCAGCGCCGGGACTAGCGGCACAAATGAGCAGTTCTTC. Translation: CASSAGTSGTNEQFF.

The chain employs TRBV27 and TRBJ2-7; TRBD2 aligns across 11 bases. CDR1 and CDR2 (germline): MNHEY, SMNVEV (reference sequence). The CDR3 covers 14 residues. Trimming cost V 5 bases and J 1 base; bases outside gene matches: 1. CDR3 coding DNA: TGTGCCAGCAGTACTAGCGGGGGATCCTACGAGCAGTACTTC. This gives the protein CASSTSGGSYEQYF.

The gene calls are TRBV27 and TRBJ1-5, with TRBD1 as a possible D gene (5 bases). Trimming left V 2 bases short and J 1 base short, with 9 bases between. Germline CDR1 and CDR2: MNHEY and SMNVEV (reference sequence). The CDR3 has 15 amino acids. The CDR3 sequence: CASSLQGTSNQPQHF. The CDR3 coding sequence is TGTGCCAGCAGTTTACAGGGTACGAGCAATCAGCCCCAGCATTTT.

Worth noting for this clone: A read error may produce the germline difference seen at one junction end. The chain is built from TRBV7-7 and TRBJ2-5; D not resolved. The germline CDR1 and CDR2 sequences are SSHAT and FNYEAQ (reference sequence). The CDR3 sequence is 12 residues long. For the CDR3, the DNA is TGTGCTAGCAGCCCGTTGCGGGAGACCCAGTACTTC. Its protein product is CASSPLRETQYF.

The DNA for the CDR3 is TGTGCCAGCAGCTCTCCACGACTTCTTGGGTATGGCTACACCTTC. The encoded protein is CASSSPRLLGYGYTF. The rearrangement links TRBV7-9 to TRBJ1-2; D ambiguous. With 4 bases removed from V and 5 bases from J, the gap between germline ends came to 17 bases. The CDR3 runs to 15 residues. The germline V gene has CDR1 SEHNR and CDR2 FQNEAQ (reference sequence).

This chain joins TRBV9 and TRBJ2-5; possible D gene TRBD2, 5 bases. This CDR3 region has 13 residues. CDR1 SGDLS and CDR2 YYNGEE come from the germline V gene. V was shortened by 4 bases and J by 5 bases, with 12 bases between the two germline ends. CDR3 sequence reads: CASSQWERETQYF. DNA for the CDR3: TGTGCCAGCAGCCAATGGGAGAGGGAGACCCAGTACTTC.

In the case of this clone: The junction departs from germline at one end; a sequencing error may be responsible. J is TRBJ1-2 and V is TRBV20-1, with a weak D call TRBD1 (6 bases). This CDR3 has 11 residues. Germline lookup yields CDR1 DFQATT and CDR2 SNEGSKA (reference sequence). This chain's CDR3 is CTGFENYGYTF. The DNA for the CDR3 is TGTACAGGGTTCGAGAACTATGGCTACACCTTC.

The chain links TRBV5-1 to TRBJ2-5, with 10 bases lining up with TRBD1. Germline values: CDR1 SGHRS, CDR2 YFSETQ. The CDR3 length is 13 residues. The J segment lost 4 bases and the V segment lost 4 bases, leaving 1 base of the junction unmatched. CDR3 in amino acids: CASSRQGAETQYF. The CDR3 DNA reads TGCGCCAGCAGCCGACAGGGGGCAGAGACCCAGTACTTC.

This rearrangement joins TRBV10-3 to TRBJ2-5, with D tentatively TRBD2 (5 bases). The closer fit of TRBJ2-7 to the DNA end suggests the J call may be wrong. Per germline, CDR1 ENHRY and CDR2 SYGVKD. The CDR3 is made up of 12 amino acids. CDR3 sequence reads: CAISESGYEQYF. CDR3 DNA: TGTGCCATCAGTGAATCGGGGTACGAGCAGTACTTC.

V and J are TRBV18 and TRBJ2-7; 7 bases map to TRBD2. V shed 2 bases and J 6 bases; nucleotides not matched to a gene: 10. There are 15 residues in the CDR3. Per germline, CDR1 KGHSH and CDR2 LQKENI. CDR3 sequence: CASSPGGLSSSEQYF. CDR3 coding DNA: TGTGCCAGCTCACCAGGGGGACTAAGCTCTTCCGAGCAGTACTTC.

V gene TRBV5-1 combines with J gene TRBJ2-3; maybe TRBD2 (6 bases). Trimming cost V 4 bases and J 2 bases, with 17 bases left between them. From germline, CDR1 is SGHRS and CDR2 YFSETQ. The length of the CDR3 is 16 residues. CDR3 in amino acids: CASSAPGGTNTDTQYF. CDR3 nucleotide sequence: TGCGCCAGCAGCGCTCCCGGGGGAACTAACACAGATACGCAGTATTTT.

The chain recombines TRBV6-5 with TRBJ1-2, with 7 bases aligning to TRBD1. The ends lost 6 bases at V and 7 bases at J; junction bases unmatched: 11. Looked up from germline, CDR1 is MNHEY and CDR2 is SVGAGI. The length of the CDR3 is 14 residues. The DNA for the CDR3 is TGTGCCAGCAGACATAACAGGGGTGTAGGTGGCTACACCTTC. Translated, it gives CASRHNRGVGGYTF.

CDR3 in amino acids: CASSYRLAGMGETQYF. In DNA, the CDR3 is TGTGCCAGCAGTTACCGACTAGCTGGTATGGGAGAGACCCAGTACTTC. The chain has TRBV6-5 and TRBJ2-5; 7 nucleotides match TRBD2. The trim removed 2 bases at V and 4 bases at J, leaving 10 bases unmatched. CDR1 MNHEY and CDR2 SVGAGI come from the germline V gene. CDR3 length: 16 amino acids.

The rearrangement joins TRBV28 to TRBJ2-7, with 10 nucleotides matching TRBD1. The CDR3 sequence is 15 residues long. Trimming took 6 bases from V and 2 from J; bases not matched to a gene: 7. Germline CDR1 MDHEN, CDR2 SYDVKM. CDR3 residues: CASSLGQGVTYEQYF. DNA for the CDR3: TGTGCCAGCAGCCTAGGACAGGGGGTGACCTACGAGCAGTACTTC.

The chain links TRBV13 to TRBJ2-2; 7 bases match TRBD1. Germline-derived CDR1 and CDR2 are PRHDT and FYEKMQ (reference sequence). The junction had 16 bases not matched to a gene; V was cut back by 5 bases and J by 1 base. This CDR3 region has 19 residues. The CDR3 coding sequence is TGTGCCAGCAGCCGTACCCGGGACAGCCGCTGGAGGAACACCGGGGAGCTGTTTTTT. As protein: CASSRTRDSRWRNTGELFF.

This chain links TRBV7-2 with TRBJ2-1; TRBD2 matches 9 bases. V lost 2 bases to trimming and J lost 5 bases; unmatched junction nucleotides: 4. In germline, CDR1 is SGHTA, CDR2 FQGNSA. The CDR3 is 15 residues long. CDR3: CASSLRGGGHNEQFF. CDR3 DNA: TGTGCCAGCAGCTTACGCGGGGGGGGGCACAATGAGCAGTTCTTC.

The gene calls are TRBV9 and TRBJ1-1; a weak D match, TRBD1 (5 bases). This CDR3 has 19 amino acids. Germline V gene sequence: CDR1 SGDLS, CDR2 YYNGEE. V lost 1 base, J lost 5 bases, and 27 bases lay in between. The CDR3 nucleotides read TGTGCCAGCAGCGTAAGCGGCTGGGGCTCATTAGGAGGGAAAACTGAAGCTTTCTTT. Translated: CASSVSGWGSLGGKTEAFF.

The chain has TRBV6-1 and TRBJ2-3; 7 positions agree with TRBD1. Trimming at V came to 6 bases and at J to 4 bases, leaving 10 bases not matched to a gene. The V gene's germline CDR1 is MNHNS and CDR2 SASEGT. CDR3 size: 15 residues. The CDR3 DNA follows: TGTGCCAGCAGCAGGGACAGTCACCGGTCAGATACGCAGTATTTT. The encoded protein is CASSRDSHRSDTQYF.

The chain has TRBV5-8 and TRBJ2-7; 10 bases line up with TRBD1. The CDR3 is 16 amino acids. The ends lost 3 bases at V and 4 bases at J; junction bases unmatched: 10. The germline V gene encodes CDR1 SGHTS and CDR2 YDEGEE. CDR3: CASSWTGTGVLYEQYF. The CDR3 coding sequence is TGTGCCAGCAGCTGGACCGGGACAGGGGTTTTGTACGAGCAGTACTTC.

The chain links TRBV30 to TRBJ2-7; D possibly corresponds to TRBD2 (6 bases). Germline V gene lookup returns CDR1 GTSNPN and CDR2 SVGIG (reference sequence). This CDR3 region has 15 residues. Trimming shortened V by 2 bases and J by 2 bases, and 16 bases separated the two germline ends. This CDR3 reads CAWSTSGLGAYEQYF. CDR3 DNA sequence: TGTGCCTGGAGTACATCGGGACTGGGGGCCTACGAGCAGTACTTC.